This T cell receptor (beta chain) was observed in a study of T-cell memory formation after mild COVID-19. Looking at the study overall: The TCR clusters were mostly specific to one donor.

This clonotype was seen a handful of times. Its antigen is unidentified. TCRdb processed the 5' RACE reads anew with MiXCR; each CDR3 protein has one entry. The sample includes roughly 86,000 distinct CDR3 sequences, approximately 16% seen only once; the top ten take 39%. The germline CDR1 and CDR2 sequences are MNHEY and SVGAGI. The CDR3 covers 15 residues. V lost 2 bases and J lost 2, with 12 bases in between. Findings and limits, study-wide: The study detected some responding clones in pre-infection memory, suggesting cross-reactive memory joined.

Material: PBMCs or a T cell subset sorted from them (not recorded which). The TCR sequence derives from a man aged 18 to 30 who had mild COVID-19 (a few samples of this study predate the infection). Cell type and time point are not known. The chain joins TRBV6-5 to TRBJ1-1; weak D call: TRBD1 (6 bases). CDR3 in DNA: TGTGCCAGCAGTTACGGGGGCAGGCTTAACACTGAAGCTTTCTTT. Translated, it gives CASSYGGRLNTEAFF.